This T cell receptor (beta chain) is from a study of cytomegalovirus exposure and HLA in healthy donors. Study-level results: About 87% or about 30% of the time was how often most TCR beta V segments were productive, according to an earlier analysis. CMV serostatus alone was available as immune exposure information. In a later analysis, a missense DCLRE1C variant was linked to TCR beta V- and J-gene trimming.

The CDR3 is 16 residues long. V gave up 2 bases and J gave up 9 bases; unmatched junction bases: 10. In germline, CDR1 is SGHTA, CDR2 FQGNSA. To note about this clone: Its cognate antigen is unknown.

PCR employed 60 Vbeta and 13 Jbeta primers. Generated by immunoSEQ multiplex PCR, the TCRdb table keeps only in-frame clones and is missing some. The sample contains roughly 130,000 clones, around three quarters of which appear only once. Sequencing was done on a sample of PBMCs. The chain employs TRBV7-2 and TRBJ2-1; 10 bases map to TRBD2. The TCR sequence derives from a young man in good health and CMV-seronegative. DNA for the CDR3: TGTGCCAGCAGCTTACAATGGCTAGCGGGAGAAAGTGAGCAGTTCTTC. It translates to CASSLQWLAGESEQFF.